In its sample, the clone carrying this TCR beta chain was seen many times. As yet, its antigen is unknown. Each CDR3 protein gets one entry after TCRdb re-called the reads with MiXCR. The data hold around 570,000 distinct CDR3 sequences, with roughly 43% observed a single time. This CDR3 comprises 14 residues. The germline V gene has CDR1 SGHKS and CDR2 YYEKEE (reference sequence). V was cut by 6 bases and J by 8 bases, with 18 bases left in between. The data were obtained in a study of T cell repertoires in cytomegalovirus infection. For the study at large: Through public TCR beta signatures, both CMV infection and matching HLA type were indicated. Study-level findings and limits: The response measured ex vivo was dominated by TCR beta clonotypes (HLA-C-restricted and CMV-specific). Cumulated frequencies of public TCR beta families served to identify carriers of CMV plus the relevant HLA.

The sample here was cultured PBMCs, taken from culture after CMV antigen stimulation. This TCR derives from a human donor in good health (CMV status not recorded). Some clones in this sample may be carry-over from other donors' samples. The chain is built from TRBV5-5 and TRBJ2-1; possibly TRBD2 for D (5 bases). The DNA of the CDR3 is TGTGCCAGCATTCGTGGTGGGAGTGGGGATGAGCAGTTCTTC. This encodes CASIRGGSGDEQFF.